This T cell receptor beta chain emerged from a study of post-analysis software for immune sequencing data. Study information: Included courses were relapsing-remitting and secondary progressive multiple sclerosis; progressive-relapsing multiple sclerosis was also included. Regarding the study as a whole: Diversity measured as normalized Chao1 was significantly lower in multiple sclerosis patients than in controls. By F measure, strong co-clustering occurred among samples prepared in the same batch. TRBV5-6, TRBV5-1 and TRBV20-1 were among several TRBV segments more frequent in patients than controls.

Unique molecular identifiers were carried by the TCR beta cDNA libraries. Out of roughly 0.95 to 11 million T cells, about 500,000 cDNA molecules were generated. One entry per CDR3 protein results from TCRdb running MiXCR on the PCR reads. The data contain about 500,000 distinct CDR3 sequences, under 55% of them seen just once; the ten biggest clones take up 9.5% to 13%. To note about this clonotype: Antigen unknown.

The CDR3 sequence is 16 residues long. The germline V gene has CDR1 MNHEY and CDR2 SVGAGI. Trimming pared 0 bases from V and 1 base from J, leaving 13 bases between. Input material: blood. This TCR was recovered from a girl aged 5-17 years with multiple sclerosis. This sequence joins TRBV6-5 and TRBJ2-7, with D possibly called TRBD1 or TRBD2 (5 bases each). The CDR3 sequence: CASSYSKGDGSYEQYF. CDR3 in DNA: TGTGCCAGCAGTTACTCGAAAGGGGACGGTTCCTACGAGCAGTACTTC.